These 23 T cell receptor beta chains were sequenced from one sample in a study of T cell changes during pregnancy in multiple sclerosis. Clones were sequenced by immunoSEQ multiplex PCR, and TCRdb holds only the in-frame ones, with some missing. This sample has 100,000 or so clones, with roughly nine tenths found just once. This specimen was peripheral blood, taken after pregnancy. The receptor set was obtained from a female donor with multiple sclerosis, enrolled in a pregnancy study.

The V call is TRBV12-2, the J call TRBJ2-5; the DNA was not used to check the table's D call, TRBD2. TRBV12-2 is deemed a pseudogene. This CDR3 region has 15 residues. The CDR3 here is CASRLSGGFKETQYF. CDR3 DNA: TGTGCAAGTCGCTTATCCGGCGGTTTTAAAGAGACCCAGTACTTC.

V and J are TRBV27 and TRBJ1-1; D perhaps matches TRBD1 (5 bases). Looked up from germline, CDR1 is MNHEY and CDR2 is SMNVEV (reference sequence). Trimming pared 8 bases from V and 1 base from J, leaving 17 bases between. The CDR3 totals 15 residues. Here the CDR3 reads CASHPGRGSNTEAFF. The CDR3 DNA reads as TGTGCCAGCCACCCGGGGAGGGGATCGAACACTGAAGCTTTCTTT.

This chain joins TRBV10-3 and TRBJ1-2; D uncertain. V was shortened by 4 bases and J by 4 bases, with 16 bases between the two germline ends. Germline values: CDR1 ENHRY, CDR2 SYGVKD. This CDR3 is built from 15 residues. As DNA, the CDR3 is TGTGCCATCAGTGGGATCACCGAACTAGGCTATGGCTACACCTTC. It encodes CAISGITELGYGYTF.

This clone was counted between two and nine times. The CDR3 here is CASSTTGSTEAFF. CDR3 nucleotide sequence: TGCGCCAGCAGCACGACAGGGAGCACTGAAGCTTTCTTT. The rearrangement links TRBV5-1 to TRBJ1-1; 7 bases map to TRBD1. CDR1 SGHRS and CDR2 YFSETQ come from the germline V gene. CDR3 length: 13 amino acids. J gave up 4 bases and V 4 bases, and 4 bases lay outside the gene matches.

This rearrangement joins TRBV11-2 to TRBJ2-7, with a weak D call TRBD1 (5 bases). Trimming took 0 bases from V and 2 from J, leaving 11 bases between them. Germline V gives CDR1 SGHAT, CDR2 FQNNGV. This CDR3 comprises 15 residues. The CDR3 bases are TGTGCCAGCAGCTTAGAGGGGCGGAACCCCTACGAGCAGTACTTC. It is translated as CASSLEGRNPYEQYF.

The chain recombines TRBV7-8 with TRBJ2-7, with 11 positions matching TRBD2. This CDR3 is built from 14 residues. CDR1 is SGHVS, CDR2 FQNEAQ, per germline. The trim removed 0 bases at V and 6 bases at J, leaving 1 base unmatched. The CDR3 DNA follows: TGTGCCAGCAGCTTAGCTAGCGGGGGGGTCGAGCAGTACTTC. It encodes CASSLASGGVEQYF.

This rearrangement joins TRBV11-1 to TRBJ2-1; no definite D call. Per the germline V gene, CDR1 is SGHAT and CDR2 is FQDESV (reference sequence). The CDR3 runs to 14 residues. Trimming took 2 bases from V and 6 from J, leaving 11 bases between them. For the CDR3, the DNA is TGTGCCAGCAGCTTATATGGCCAGGTCAATGAGCAGTTCTTC. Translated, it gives CASSLYGQVNEQFF.

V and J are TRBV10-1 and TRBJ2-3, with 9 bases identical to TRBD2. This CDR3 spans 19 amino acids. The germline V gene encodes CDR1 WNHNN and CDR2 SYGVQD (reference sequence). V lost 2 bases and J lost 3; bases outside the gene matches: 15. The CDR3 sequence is CASSEGLAGALMWTDTQYF. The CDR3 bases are TGCGCCAGCAGTGAGGGATTAGCGGGGGCCTTAATGTGGACAGATACGCAGTATTTT.

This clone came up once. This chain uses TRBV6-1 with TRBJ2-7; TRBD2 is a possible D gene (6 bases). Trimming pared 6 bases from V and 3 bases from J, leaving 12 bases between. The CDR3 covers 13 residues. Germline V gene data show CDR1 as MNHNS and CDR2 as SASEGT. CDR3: CASRHRRDYEQYF. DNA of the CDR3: TGTGCCAGCAGACACCGGAGGGACTACGAGCAGTACTTC.

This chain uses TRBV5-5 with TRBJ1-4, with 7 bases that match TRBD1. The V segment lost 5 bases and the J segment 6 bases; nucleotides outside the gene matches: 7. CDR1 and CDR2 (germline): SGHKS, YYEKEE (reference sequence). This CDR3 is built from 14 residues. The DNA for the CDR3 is TGTGCCAGCAGTTCGGGACAGCCTCATGAAAAACTGTTTTTT. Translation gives CASSSGQPHEKLFF.

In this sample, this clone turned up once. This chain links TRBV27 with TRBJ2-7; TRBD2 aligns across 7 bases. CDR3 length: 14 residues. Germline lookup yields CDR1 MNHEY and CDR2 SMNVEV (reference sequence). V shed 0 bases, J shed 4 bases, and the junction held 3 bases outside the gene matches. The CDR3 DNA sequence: TGTGCCAGCAGTTTATCTGGCGGGGGTTACGAGCAGTACTTC. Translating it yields CASSLSGGGYEQYF.

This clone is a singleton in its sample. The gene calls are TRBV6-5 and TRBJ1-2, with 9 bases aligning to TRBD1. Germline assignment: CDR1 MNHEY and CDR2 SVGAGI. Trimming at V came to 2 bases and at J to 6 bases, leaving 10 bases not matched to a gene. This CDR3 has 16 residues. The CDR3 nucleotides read TGTGCCAGCAGTTACGTACCCCGGACAGGGGACGATGGCTACACCTTC. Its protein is CASSYVPRTGDDGYTF.

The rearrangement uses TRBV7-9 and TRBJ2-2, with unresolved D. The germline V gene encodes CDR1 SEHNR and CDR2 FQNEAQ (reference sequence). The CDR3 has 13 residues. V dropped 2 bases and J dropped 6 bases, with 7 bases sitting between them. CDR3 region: CASSLQLAGELFF. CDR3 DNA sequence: TGTGCCAGCAGCTTACAGTTGGCCGGGGAGCTGTTTTTT. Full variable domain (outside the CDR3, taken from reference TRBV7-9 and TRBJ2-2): DTGVSQNPRHKITKRGQNVTFRCDPISEHNRLYWYRQTLGQGPEFLTYFQNEAQLEKSRLLSDRFSAERPKGSFSTLEIQRTEQGDSAMYLCASSLQLAGELFFGEGSRLTVL.

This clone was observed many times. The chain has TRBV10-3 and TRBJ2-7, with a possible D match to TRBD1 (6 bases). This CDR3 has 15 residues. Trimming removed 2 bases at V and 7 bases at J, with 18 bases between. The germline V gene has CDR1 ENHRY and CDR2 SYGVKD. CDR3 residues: CAISEGGGPPEEQYF. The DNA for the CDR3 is TGTGCCATCAGTGAGGGTGGGGGCCCACCCGAGGAGCAGTACTTC.

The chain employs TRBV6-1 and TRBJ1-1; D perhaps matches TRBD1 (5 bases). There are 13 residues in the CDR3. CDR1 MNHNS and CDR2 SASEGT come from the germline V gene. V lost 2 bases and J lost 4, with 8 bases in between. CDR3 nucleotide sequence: TGTGCCAGCAGTGAACAGGGCCGCACTGAAGCTTTCTTT. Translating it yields CASSEQGRTEAFF.

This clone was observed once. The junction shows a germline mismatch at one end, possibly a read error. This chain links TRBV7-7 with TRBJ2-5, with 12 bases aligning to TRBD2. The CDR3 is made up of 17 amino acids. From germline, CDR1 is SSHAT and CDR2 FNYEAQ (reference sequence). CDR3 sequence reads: CASSLGRTSGNQETQYF. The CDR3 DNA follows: TGTGCTAGCAGCTTAGGACGGACTAGCGGGAACCAAGAGACCCAGTACTTC.

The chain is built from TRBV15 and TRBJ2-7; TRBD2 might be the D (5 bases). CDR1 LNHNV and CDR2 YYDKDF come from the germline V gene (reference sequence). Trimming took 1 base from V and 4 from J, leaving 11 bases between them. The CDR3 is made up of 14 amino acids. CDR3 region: CATSRARGVYEQYF. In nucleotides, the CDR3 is TGTGCCACCAGCAGAGCCCGGGGAGTTTACGAGCAGTACTTC.

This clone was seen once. The CDR3 sequence: CASGVGHGYTF. The CDR3 DNA reads TGTGCCAGCGGAGTTGGCCATGGCTACACCTTC. The chain uses TRBV27 and TRBJ1-2; the D is unclear. Per germline, CDR1 MNHEY and CDR2 SMNVEV (reference sequence). V lost 8 bases, J lost 6 bases, and 10 bases lay in between. CDR3 length equals 11 residues.

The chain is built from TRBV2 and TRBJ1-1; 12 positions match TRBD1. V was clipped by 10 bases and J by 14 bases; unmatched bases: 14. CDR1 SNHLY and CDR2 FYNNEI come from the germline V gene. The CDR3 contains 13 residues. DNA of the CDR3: TGTGCCACCGAACTTGGGACAGGGGGCGGGCGGTTCTTT. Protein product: CATELGTGGGRFF.

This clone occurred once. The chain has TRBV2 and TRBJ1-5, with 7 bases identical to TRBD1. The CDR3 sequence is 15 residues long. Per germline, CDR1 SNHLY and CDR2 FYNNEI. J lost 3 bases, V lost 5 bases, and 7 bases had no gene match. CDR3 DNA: TGTGCCAGCAGTTACTCCGGGACAGACAATCAGCCCCAGCATTTT. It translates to CASSYSGTDNQPQHF.

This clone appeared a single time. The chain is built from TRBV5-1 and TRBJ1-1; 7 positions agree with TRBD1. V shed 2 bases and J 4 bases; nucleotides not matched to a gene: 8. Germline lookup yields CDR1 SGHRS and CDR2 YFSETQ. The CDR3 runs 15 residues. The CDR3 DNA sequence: TGCGCCAGCAGCTTAGACAGGGATGCTGGCACTGAAGCTTTCTTT. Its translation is CASSLDRDAGTEAFF. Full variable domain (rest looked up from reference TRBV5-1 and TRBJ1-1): KAGVTQTPRYLIKTRGQQVTLSCSPISGHRSVSWYQQTPGQGLQFLFEYFSETQRNKGNFPGRFSGRQFSNSRSEMNVSTLELGDSALYLCASSLDRDAGTEAFFGQGTRLTVV.

This CDR3 reads CASSATGRVSPLHF. CDR3 DNA sequence: TGTGCCAGCAGCGCCACAGGAAGGGTCTCACCCCTCCACTTT. The chain uses TRBV2 and TRBJ1-6; D possibly corresponds to TRBD1 (5 bases). The germline gives CDR1 SNHLY, CDR2 FYNNEI. Trimming left V 6 bases short and J 10 bases short, with 16 bases between. This CDR3 has 14 residues.

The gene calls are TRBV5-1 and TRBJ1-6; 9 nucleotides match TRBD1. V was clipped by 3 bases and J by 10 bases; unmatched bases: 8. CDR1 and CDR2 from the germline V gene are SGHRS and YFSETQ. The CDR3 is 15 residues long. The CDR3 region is CASSYTDRGESPLHF. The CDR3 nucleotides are TGCGCCAGCAGCTATACTGACAGGGGGGAGTCACCCCTCCACTTT.